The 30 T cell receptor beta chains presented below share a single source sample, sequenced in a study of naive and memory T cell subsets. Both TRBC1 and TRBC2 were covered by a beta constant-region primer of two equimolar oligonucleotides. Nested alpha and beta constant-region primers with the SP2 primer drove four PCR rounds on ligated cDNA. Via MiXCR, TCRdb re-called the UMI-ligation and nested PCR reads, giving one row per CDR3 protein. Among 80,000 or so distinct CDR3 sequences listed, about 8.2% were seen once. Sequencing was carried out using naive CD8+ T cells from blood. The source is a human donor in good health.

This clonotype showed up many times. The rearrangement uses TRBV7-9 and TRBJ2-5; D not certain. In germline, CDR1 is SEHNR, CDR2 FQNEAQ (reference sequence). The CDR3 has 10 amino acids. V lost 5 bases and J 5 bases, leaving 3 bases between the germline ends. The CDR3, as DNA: TGTGCCAGCAGCGTTGAGACCCAGTACTTC. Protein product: CASSVETQYF.

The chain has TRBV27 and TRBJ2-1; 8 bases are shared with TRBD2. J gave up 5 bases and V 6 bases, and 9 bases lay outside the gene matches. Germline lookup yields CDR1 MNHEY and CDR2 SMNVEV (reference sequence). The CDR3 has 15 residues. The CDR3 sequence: CASSLTSGGNNEQFF. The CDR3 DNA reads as TGTGCCAGCAGCCTCACTAGCGGAGGTAACAATGAGCAGTTCTTC.

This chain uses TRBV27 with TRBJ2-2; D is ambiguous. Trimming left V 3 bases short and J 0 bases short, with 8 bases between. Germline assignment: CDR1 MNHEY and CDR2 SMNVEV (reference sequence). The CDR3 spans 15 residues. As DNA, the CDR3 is TGTGCCAGCAGTTTTGCCAGCACGAACACCGGGGAGCTGTTTTTT. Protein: CASSFASTNTGELFF.

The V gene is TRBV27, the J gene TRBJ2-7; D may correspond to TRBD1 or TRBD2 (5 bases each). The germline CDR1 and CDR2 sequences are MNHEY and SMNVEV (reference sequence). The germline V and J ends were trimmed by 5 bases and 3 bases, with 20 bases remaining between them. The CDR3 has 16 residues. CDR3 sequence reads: CASSQYTGTLLYEQYF. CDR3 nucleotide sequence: TGTGCCAGCAGTCAATATACCGGGACCCTTCTCTACGAGCAGTACTTC.

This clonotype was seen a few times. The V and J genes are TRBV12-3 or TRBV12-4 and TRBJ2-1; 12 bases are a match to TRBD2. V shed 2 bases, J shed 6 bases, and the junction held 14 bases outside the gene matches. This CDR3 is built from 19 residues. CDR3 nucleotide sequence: TGTGCCAGCAGTTTATATCTAGCGGGAGGGAAAACGGTTTCCAATGAGCAGTTCTTC. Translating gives CASSLYLAGGKTVSNEQFF.

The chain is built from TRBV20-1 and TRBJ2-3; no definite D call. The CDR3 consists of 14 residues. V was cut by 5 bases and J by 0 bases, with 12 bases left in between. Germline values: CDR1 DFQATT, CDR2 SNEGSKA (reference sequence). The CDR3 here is CSAQERVSTDTQYF. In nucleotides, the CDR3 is TGCAGTGCTCAAGAACGGGTTAGCACAGATACGCAGTATTTT.

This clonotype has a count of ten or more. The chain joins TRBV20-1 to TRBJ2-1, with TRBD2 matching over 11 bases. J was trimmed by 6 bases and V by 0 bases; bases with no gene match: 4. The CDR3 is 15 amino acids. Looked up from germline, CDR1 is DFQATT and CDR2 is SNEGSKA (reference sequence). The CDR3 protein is CSARETSGASNEQFF. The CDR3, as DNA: TGCAGTGCTAGAGAGACTAGCGGGGCCAGCAATGAGCAGTTCTTC.

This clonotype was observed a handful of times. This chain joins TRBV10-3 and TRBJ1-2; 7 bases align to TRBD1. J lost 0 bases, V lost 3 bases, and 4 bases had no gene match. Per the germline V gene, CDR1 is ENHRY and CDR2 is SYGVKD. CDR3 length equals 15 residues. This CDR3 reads CAISDRGMANYGYTF. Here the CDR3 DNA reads TGTGCCATCAGTGACAGGGGGATGGCTAACTATGGCTACACCTTC.

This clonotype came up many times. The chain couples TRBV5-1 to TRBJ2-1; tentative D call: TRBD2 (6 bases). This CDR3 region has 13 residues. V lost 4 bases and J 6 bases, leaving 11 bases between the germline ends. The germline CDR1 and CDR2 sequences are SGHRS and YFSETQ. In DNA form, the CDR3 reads TGCGCCAGCAGCAAGACAGCGGGCAATGAGCAGTTCTTC. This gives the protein CASSKTAGNEQFF. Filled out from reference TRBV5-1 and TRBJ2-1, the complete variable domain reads KAGVTQTPRYLIKTRGQQVTLSCSPISGHRSVSWYQQTPGQGLQFLFEYFSETQRNKGNFPGRFSGRQFSNSRSEMNVSTLELGDSALYLCASSKTAGNEQFFGPGTRLTVL.

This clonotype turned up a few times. The CDR3 reads CASSVDPGSGSGGIIGTDTQYF. DNA for the CDR3: TGTGCCAGCAGCGTAGACCCCGGTAGCGGGAGTGGGGGAATAATTGGCACAGATACGCAGTATTTT. This rearrangement joins TRBV9 to TRBJ2-3; 9 bases map to TRBD2. This CDR3 spans 22 amino acids. Germline lookup yields CDR1 SGDLS and CDR2 YYNGEE. With V trimmed by 0 bases and J by 1 base, 21 bases remained unmatched.

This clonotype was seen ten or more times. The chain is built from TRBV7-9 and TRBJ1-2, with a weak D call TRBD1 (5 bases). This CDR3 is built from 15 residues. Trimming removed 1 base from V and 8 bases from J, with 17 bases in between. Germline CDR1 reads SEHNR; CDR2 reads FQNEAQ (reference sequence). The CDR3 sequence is CASSLGSGGSDGYTF. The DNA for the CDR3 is TGTGCCAGCAGCTTAGGTTCCGGGGGGAGCGACGGCTACACCTTC.

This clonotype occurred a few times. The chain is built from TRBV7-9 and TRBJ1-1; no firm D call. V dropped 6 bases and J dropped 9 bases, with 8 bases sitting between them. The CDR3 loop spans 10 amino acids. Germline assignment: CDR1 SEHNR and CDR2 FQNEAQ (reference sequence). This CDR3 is CASSSIQAFF. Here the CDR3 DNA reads TGTGCCAGCAGTTCCATTCAAGCTTTCTTT.

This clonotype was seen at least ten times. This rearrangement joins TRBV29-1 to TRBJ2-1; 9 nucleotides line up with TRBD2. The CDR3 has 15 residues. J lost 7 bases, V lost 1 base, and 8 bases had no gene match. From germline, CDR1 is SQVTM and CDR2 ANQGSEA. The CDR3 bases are TGCAGCGTTGAAGGCGGGAGGGCCTTGGGTAATGAGCAGTTCTTC. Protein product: CSVEGGRALGNEQFF.

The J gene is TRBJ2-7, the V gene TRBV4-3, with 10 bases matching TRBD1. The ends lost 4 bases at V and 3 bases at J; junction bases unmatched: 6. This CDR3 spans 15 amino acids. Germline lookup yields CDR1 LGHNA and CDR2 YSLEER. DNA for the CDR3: TGCGCCAGCAGCCCAGGGACAGGGGACTACTACGAGCAGTACTTC. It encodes CASSPGTGDYYEQYF.

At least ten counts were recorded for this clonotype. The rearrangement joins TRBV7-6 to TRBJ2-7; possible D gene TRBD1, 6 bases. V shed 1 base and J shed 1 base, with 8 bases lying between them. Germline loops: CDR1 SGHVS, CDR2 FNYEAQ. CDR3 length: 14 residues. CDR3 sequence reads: CASSLGTESYEQYF. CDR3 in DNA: TGTGCCAGCAGCTTAGGGACAGAGTCCTACGAGCAGTACTTC.

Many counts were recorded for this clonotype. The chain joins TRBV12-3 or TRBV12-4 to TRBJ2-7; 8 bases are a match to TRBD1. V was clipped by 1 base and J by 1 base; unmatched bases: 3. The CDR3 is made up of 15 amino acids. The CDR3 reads CASSLGTGPSYEQYF. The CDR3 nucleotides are TGTGCCAGCAGTTTAGGGACAGGGCCGTCCTACGAGCAGTACTTC.

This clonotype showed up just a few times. The CDR3: CSARDPLAEYNEQFF. CDR3 sequence (DNA): TGCAGTGCTAGAGATCCGCTAGCGGAATACAATGAGCAGTTCTTC. The chain employs TRBV20-1 and TRBJ2-1, with TRBD2 matching over 7 bases. Germline CDR1 is DFQATT and CDR2 is SNEGSKA (reference sequence). CDR3 length: 15 residues. After removal of 0 bases from V and 4 bases from J, the junction contained 6 bases not matched to a gene.

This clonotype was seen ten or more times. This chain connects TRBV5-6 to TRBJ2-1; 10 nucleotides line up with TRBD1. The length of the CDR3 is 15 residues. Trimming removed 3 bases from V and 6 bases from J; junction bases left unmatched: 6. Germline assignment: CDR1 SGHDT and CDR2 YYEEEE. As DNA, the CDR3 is TGTGCCAGCAGCTACGGACAGGGGGTGGGCAATGAGCAGTTCTTC. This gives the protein CASSYGQGVGNEQFF.

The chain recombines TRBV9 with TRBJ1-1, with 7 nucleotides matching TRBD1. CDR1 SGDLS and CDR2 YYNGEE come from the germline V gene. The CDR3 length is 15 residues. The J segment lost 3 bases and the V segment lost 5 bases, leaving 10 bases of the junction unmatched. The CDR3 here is CASSPETGIHTEAFF. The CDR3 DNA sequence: TGTGCCAGCAGTCCTGAGACAGGGATCCACACTGAAGCTTTCTTT.

CDR3 in DNA: TGTGCCAGCAGTTTACGGGCGGCAGCCCCTAACACCGGGGAGCTGTTTTTT. This encodes CASSLRAAAPNTGELFF. The V call is TRBV12-3 or TRBV12-4, the J call TRBJ2-2; no reliable D call. Trimming stripped 2 bases from V and 2 bases from J, with 15 bases between. The CDR3 totals 17 residues.

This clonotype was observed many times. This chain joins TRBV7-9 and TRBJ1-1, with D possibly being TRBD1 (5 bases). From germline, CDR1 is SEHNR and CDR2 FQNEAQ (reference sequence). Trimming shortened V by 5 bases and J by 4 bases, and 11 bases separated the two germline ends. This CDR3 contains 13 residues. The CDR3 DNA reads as TGTGCCAGCAGCCAAGGGGCCGCCACTGAAGCTTTCTTT. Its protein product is CASSQGAATEAFF.

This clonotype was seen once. The CDR3 DNA follows: TGTGCCAGCAGCGGGTCTAGCGGGAGTAACTACGAGCAGTACTTC. It yields the protein CASSGSSGSNYEQYF. The chain has TRBV7-6 and TRBJ2-7, with 10 positions matching TRBD2. The J segment lost 3 bases and the V segment lost 5 bases, leaving 7 bases of the junction unmatched. Germline V lookup: CDR1 SGHVS, CDR2 FNYEAQ. The CDR3 sequence is 15 residues long.

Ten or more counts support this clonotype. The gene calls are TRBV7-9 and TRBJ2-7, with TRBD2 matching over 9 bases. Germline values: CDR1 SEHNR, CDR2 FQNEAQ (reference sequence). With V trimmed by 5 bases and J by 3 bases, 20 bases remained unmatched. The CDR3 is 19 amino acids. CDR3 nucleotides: TGTGCCAGCAGCGATAATGACGAAAGGCTAGCGGGAACCATCTACGAGCAGTACTTC. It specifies CASSDNDERLAGTIYEQYF.

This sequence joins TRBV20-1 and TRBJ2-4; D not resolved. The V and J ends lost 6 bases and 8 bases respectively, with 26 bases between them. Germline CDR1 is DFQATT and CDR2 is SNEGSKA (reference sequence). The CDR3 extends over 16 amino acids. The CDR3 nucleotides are TGCAGTGCCCGACCCGTTGGACGTCCAAACGACGACATTCAGTACTTC. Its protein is CSARPVGRPNDDIQYF.

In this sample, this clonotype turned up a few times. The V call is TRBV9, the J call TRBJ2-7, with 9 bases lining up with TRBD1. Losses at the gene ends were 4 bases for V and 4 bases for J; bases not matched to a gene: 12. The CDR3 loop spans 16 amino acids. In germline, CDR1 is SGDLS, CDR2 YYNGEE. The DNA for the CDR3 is TGTGCCAGCAGCCCTAATCCCGGACAGGGGAGTTACGAGCAGTACTTC. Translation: CASSPNPGQGSYEQYF.

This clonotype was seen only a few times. CDR3 nucleotides: TGTGCCAGCAGCACAGACCAGGATCGATACTTC. Translated, it gives CASSTDQDRYF. The genes are TRBV7-9 and TRBJ2-7; no definite D call. The CDR3 sequence is 11 residues long. Germline CDR1 reads SEHNR; CDR2 reads FQNEAQ (reference sequence). Trimming pared 5 bases from V and 13 bases from J, leaving 15 bases between.

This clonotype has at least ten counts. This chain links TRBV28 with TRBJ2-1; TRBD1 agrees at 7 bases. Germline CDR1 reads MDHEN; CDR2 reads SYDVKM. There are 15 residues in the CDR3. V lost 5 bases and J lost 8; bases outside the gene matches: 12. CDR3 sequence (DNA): TGTGCCAGCAGTACCGGGACAGTCCACTTCGATGAGCAGTTCTTC. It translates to CASSTGTVHFDEQFF.

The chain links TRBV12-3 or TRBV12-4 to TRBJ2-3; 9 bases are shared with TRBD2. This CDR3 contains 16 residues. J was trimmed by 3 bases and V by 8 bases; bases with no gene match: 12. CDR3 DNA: TGTGCCAGCCCCCTAGTCCCTAGCGGGATAACAGATACGCAGTATTTT. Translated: CASPLVPSGITDTQYF.

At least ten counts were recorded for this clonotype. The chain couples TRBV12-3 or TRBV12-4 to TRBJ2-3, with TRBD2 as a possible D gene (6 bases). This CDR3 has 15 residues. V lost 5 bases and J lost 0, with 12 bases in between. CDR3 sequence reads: CASSEGLTSTDTQYF. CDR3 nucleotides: TGTGCCAGCAGTGAGGGACTCACGAGCACAGATACGCAGTATTTT.

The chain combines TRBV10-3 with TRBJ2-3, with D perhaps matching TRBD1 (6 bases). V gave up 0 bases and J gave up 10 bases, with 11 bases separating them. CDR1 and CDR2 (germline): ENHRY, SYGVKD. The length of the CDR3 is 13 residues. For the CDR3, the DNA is TGTGCCATCAGTGAGTCACAGGGCCCATCGCAGTATTTT. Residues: CAISESQGPSQYF.